This T cell receptor beta chain appears in the sequencing data of a study of OX40 agonist ivuxolimab in advanced cancers. Study-level background: Patients received the agonistic anti-OX40 (CD134) antibody ivuxolimab. A male proportion of 70% to 90% was recorded, with mean age approximately 56 years and range about 20 to 79. Notes on the study in general: Among the lowest peripheral clonal expansion occurred in 0.1-3.0 mg/kg partial responders. Which antigen the expanded peripheral T cells recognized is unknown.

Deletions cut 5 bases from V and 0 bases from J, with 11 bases between. The CDR3 totals 15 residues. The germline V gene encodes CDR1 SGHAT and CDR2 FQNNGV. Comments on this clone: Its antigen is unidentified.

Repertoires were generated with immunoSEQ multiplex PCR, while TCRdb's copy carries only in-frame clones and drops some. Of about 79,000 clones detected, roughly nine tenths appear once; the ten largest clones hold about an eighth. V and J are TRBV11-2 and TRBJ2-1; no clear D gene. Source: CD4+ or CD8+ T cells sorted from blood, taken in a trial of the OX40 agonist ivuxolimab. The sequence was obtained from an adult with an advanced solid tumor such as melanoma, head and neck, liver or kidney cancer. CDR3 region: CASSPRVSSYNEQFF. The CDR3 coding sequence is TGTGCCAGCAGCCCTCGAGTGAGCTCCTACAATGAGCAGTTCTTC.